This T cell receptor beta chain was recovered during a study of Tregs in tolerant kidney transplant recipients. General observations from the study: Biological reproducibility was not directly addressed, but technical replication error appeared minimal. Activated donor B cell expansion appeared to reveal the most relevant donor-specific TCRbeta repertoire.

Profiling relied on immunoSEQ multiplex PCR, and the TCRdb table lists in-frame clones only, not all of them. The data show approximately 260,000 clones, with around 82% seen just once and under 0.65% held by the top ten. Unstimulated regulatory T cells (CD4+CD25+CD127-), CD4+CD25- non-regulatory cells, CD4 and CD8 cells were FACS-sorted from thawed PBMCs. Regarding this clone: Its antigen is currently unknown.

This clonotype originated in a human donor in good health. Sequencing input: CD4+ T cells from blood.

CDR3 coding DNA: TGTGCCAGCAGCCTGGGACAGGGGCGTGAAAAACTGTTTTTT. The encoded protein is CASSLGQGREKLFF. The gene calls are TRBV28 and TRBJ1-4; the match to TRBD1 covers 10 bases. The J segment lost 7 bases and the V segment lost 6 bases, leaving 5 bases of the junction unmatched. Germline-derived CDR1 and CDR2 are MDHEN and SYDVKM. This CDR3 comprises 14 residues.